This T cell receptor (beta chain) was sequenced during a study of blood T cell repertoires in COVID-19 (dated by TCRdb to the early 2020s). Turning to the overall study: Samples from collaborators originated in the United States, Italy and Spain and spanned both the acute and convalescent phases of COVID-19. The material from the prospective study consisted of cDNA or gDNA derived from T cells, B-cell-depleted T cells, or PBMCs. The samples were drawn from two sources: the first 160 participants of the ongoing ImmuneRACE study, and 1,000 to 1,500 subjects contributed by 6 global collaborators. The repertoires were released in a freely available public database meant as a resource for research on the immune response to SARS-CoV-2. Sample metadata almost always included a de-identified subject ID, COVID-19 status, age in years and sex. Subjects who had been exposed to COVID-19, were actively infected with it, or had recovered from it provided the deeply sampled blood TCRbeta repertoires that made up the dataset. Where HLA class I and class II types were available, the types were taken from metadata supplied by the sample provider, not from assay-based typing. Beyond this particular receptor, the publication reports: The amount of clinical and demographic metadata varied by source and participant and was provided uncurated.

Looking up the germline V gene (reference sequence) yields CDR1 LNHDA and CDR2 SQIVND. The cysteine opens and the phenylalanine closes a CDR3 of 14 amino acids. The sequence is cut down to CDR3 DNA, 42 bases in frame from base 1. For this chain, trimming is 6 bases at the V end and 5 bases at the J end, and the number of junction bases without a gene match is 10. The collaborating institutions used their own protocols to collect whole blood in K2EDTA tubes. Collaborator samples were shipped for TCRbeta analysis as frozen whole blood, isolated PBMCs, or DNA extracted from either sample type. A note on this clone: Its binding antigen is unknown. Nothing much larger sits one base from this clone, and base qualities are not available.

TCRbeta CDR3 regions were amplified from genomic DNA using the immunoSEQ Assay, a bias-controlled multiplex PCR. In the authors' own workflow: Nucleated cell counts per sample were estimated from amplification of reference gene primers within the assay. To quantify the absolute abundance of each unique TCRbeta CDR3 rearrangement, sequence reads were collapsed and filtered. For each sample, productive Simpson clonality was calculated by taking the square root of Simpson's diversity index across productive rearrangements. Not all clones reach the TCRdb copy of this immuneACCESS table, which keeps in-frame sequences only. Checked studies attribute under half of the gap to unresolved V genes and leave the rest unexplained. That table furnishes V, J and clone size, whereas the DNA furnished D and trimming. Recorded for this sample are around 150,000 clones; over 70% of them occurred a single time. The top ten clonotypes cover about 8.7% of the sample.

Sample: peripheral blood. The TCR comes from a man in his fifties or sixties with active or convalescent COVID-19. The sequence is built from TRBV19 and TRBJ2-7; a stretch of 7 junction bases matches TRBD1. CDR3 protein: CASSRDRDLDEQYF. The DNA sequence reads TGTGCCAGTAGCCGTGACAGGGATCTTGACGAGCAGTACTTC.